These 20 T cell receptor beta chains share one sample of origin, sequenced in a study of control samples from healthy donors and cancer patients (TCRdb year 2020). The receptor library was made with the immunoSEQ multiplex PCR assay. This is the immuneACCESS table as TCRdb keeps it, with only in-frame sequences that have V and J called. A part of the clones is gone; compared with another copy, unresolved V genes explain less than half, and the rest is unexplained. The sample profile shows roughly 100,000 clones; approximately 90% of them were found once. The ten biggest clones cover 15% to 20% of the sample. The sample taken for sequencing was PBMCs. These receptor sequences come from a man aged 55 to 70 with lung cancer.

The count of this clone is one. The chain uses TRBV18 and TRBJ1-2; D unresolved. CDR1 KGHSH and CDR2 LQKENI come from the germline V gene. V lost 5 bases to trimming and J lost 0 bases, with 13 bases between them. This CDR3 comprises 15 residues. This CDR3 reads CASSYVGETNYGYTF. CDR3 coding DNA: TGTGCCAGCTCATACGTCGGAGAGACTAACTATGGCTACACCTTC.

The V call is TRBV27, the J call TRBJ2-7, with 7 nucleotides matching TRBD1. V trimming: 5 bases; J trimming: 1 base; junction bases outside the gene matches: 5. The CDR3 loop spans 14 amino acids. CDR1 MNHEY and CDR2 SMNVEV come from the germline V gene (reference sequence). CDR3 in DNA: TGTGCCAGCAGTCATAGACAGGGATCCTACGAGCAGTACTTC. It translates to CASSHRQGSYEQYF.

The rearrangement links TRBV6-5 to TRBJ2-2; 9 bases are shared with TRBD1. CDR1 is MNHEY, CDR2 SVGAGI, per germline. With V trimmed by 5 bases and J by 7 bases, 8 bases remained unmatched. The CDR3 has 15 amino acids. In DNA, the CDR3 is TGTGCCAGCAGTCAGACAGGGGGAGGGGGCGGGGAGCTGTTTTTT. This encodes CASSQTGGGGGELFF.

Only a few counts were recorded for this clone. This rearrangement joins TRBV24-1 to TRBJ2-3; 10 nucleotides match TRBD1. The CDR3 loop spans 16 amino acids. V lost 5 bases, J lost 4 bases, and 8 bases stayed unmatched. Germline CDR1 is KGHDR and CDR2 is SFDVKD. As DNA, the CDR3 is TGTGCCACCAGTGGTAAGGGACAGGGGATAGCAGATACGCAGTATTTT. It specifies CATSGKGQGIADTQYF.

V gene TRBV5-8 combines with J gene TRBJ2-7; a weak D match, TRBD1 (7 bases). The ends were cut back, 1 base at V and 7 bases at J, with 12 bases in the middle. This CDR3 comprises 13 residues. The V gene's germline CDR1 is SGHTS and CDR2 YDEGEE. The CDR3 here is CASSLRQGGEQYF. The CDR3 DNA sequence: TGTGCCAGCAGCTTGAGGCAGGGGGGTGAGCAGTACTTC.

The chain has TRBV5-4 and TRBJ1-1; 7 bases agree with TRBD1. With 3 bases clipped from V and 4 bases from J, the junction kept 6 bases outside the gene matches. CDR1 is SGHNT and CDR2 is YYREEE in the germline V gene (reference sequence). The CDR3 has 14 amino acids. CDR3 in DNA: TGTGCCAGCAGCTCGGGACAGACATCCACTGAAGCTTTCTTT. Translation gives CASSSGQTSTEAFF. The full variable domain, completed using reference TRBV5-4 and TRBJ1-1, is ETGVTQSPTHLIKTRGQQVTLRCSSQSGHNTVSWYQQALGQGPQFIFQYYREEENGRGNFPPRFSGLQFPNYSSELNVNALELDDSALYLCASSSGQTSTEAFFGQGTRLTVV.

The chain recombines TRBV2 with TRBJ2-7, with a tentative D call TRBD2 (5 bases). Trimming cost V 8 bases and J 1 base, with 9 bases left between them. Germline assignment: CDR1 SNHLY and CDR2 FYNNEI. There are 12 residues in the CDR3. The CDR3 is CASDRTSYEQYV. The CDR3 region has the DNA TGTGCCAGCGATAGGACTTCCTACGAGCAGTACGTC.

The rearrangement links TRBV12-3 or TRBV12-4 to TRBJ1-4; the D is unclear. Trimming shortened V by 7 bases and J by 7 bases, and 10 bases separated the two germline ends. The CDR3 runs to 12 residues. The CDR3, as DNA: TGTGCCAGCATTCGGTCTACTGAAAAACTGTTTTTT. Amino acid sequence: CASIRSTEKLFF.

The V call is TRBV2, the J call TRBJ1-1; TRBD1 agrees at 8 bases. Per germline, CDR1 SNHLY and CDR2 FYNNEI. This CDR3 has 12 residues. V was clipped by 3 bases and J by 6 bases; unmatched bases: 0. The CDR3 DNA reads TGTGCCAGCAGTGACAGGGGGCCTGAAGCTTTCTTT. Its translation is CASSDRGPEAFF. The variable domain in full, with the rest retrieved from reference TRBV2 and TRBJ1-1, is EPEVTQTPSHQVTQMGQEVILRCVPISNHLYFYWYRQILGQKVEFLVSFYNNEISEKSEIFDDQFSVERPDGSNFTLKIRSTKLEDSAMYFCASSDRGPEAFFGQGTRLTVV.

The chain is built from TRBV10-1 and TRBJ2-3; D is unresolved. V gave up 4 bases and J gave up 0 bases, with 11 bases separating them. CDR3 size: 15 residues. Germline values: CDR1 WNHNN, CDR2 SYGVQD (reference sequence). CDR3: CASSVSTVSTDTQYF. The DNA of the CDR3 is TGCGCCAGCAGTGTCTCCACAGTAAGCACAGATACGCAGTATTTT.

The chain joins TRBV29-1 to TRBJ2-4; perhaps TRBD1 as D (6 bases). The germline gives CDR1 SQVTM, CDR2 ANQGSEA. The CDR3 loop spans 14 amino acids. The V end was cut by 2 bases, the J end by 2 bases, with 10 bases between. In nucleotides, the CDR3 is TGCAGCGTTGAACCACAGGGTTCCAAAAACATTCAGTACTTC. It codes for CSVEPQGSKNIQYF.

This chain uses TRBV10-1 with TRBJ1-3; D is unclear. V shed 0 bases and J shed 4 bases, with 4 bases lying between them. The length of the CDR3 is 13 residues. The germline V gene encodes CDR1 WNHNN and CDR2 SYGVQD (reference sequence). In DNA, the CDR3 is TGCGCCAGCAGTGAGTCGAAAGGAAACACCATATATTTT. Translation: CASSESKGNTIYF.

The chain has TRBV7-6 and TRBJ1-1, with 8 bases aligning to TRBD1. CDR1 is SGHVS, CDR2 FNYEAQ, per germline. Trimming cost V 8 bases and J 1 base; bases outside gene matches: 15. The CDR3 totals 17 residues. The CDR3 nucleotides are TGTGCCAGCTCCCTGGACAGGGCCGTCGCCTCGAACACTGAAGCTTTCTTT. Translation gives CASSLDRAVASNTEAFF.

This rearrangement joins TRBV10-2 to TRBJ1-1; maybe TRBD1 (6 bases). V gave up 6 bases and J gave up 1 base, with 12 bases separating them. Germline lookup yields CDR1 WSHSY and CDR2 SAAADI. The CDR3 has 14 amino acids. The DNA for the CDR3 is TGCGCCAGCAGCCCGGGACATACGAACACTGAAGCTTTCTTT. Its protein product is CASSPGHTNTEAFF.

The rearrangement links TRBV16 to TRBJ2-4; 11 bases align to TRBD1. Losses at the gene ends were 4 bases for V and 6 bases for J; bases not matched to a gene: 8. CDR1 is KGHSY and CDR2 is FQNENV in the germline V gene. The CDR3 runs to 16 residues. CDR3 loop: CASSRRTGGEGNIQYF. CDR3 nucleotides: TGTGCCAGCAGCCGCCGGACAGGGGGCGAGGGAAACATTCAGTACTTC.

The gene calls are TRBV14 and TRBJ1-1, with D uncertain. CDR3 length: 15 residues. The V end lost 0 bases, the J end lost 1 base, and 9 bases lay between the germline ends. Germline V lookup: CDR1 SGHDN, CDR2 FVKESK. CDR3 residues: CASSQDQRENTEAFF. The CDR3 region has the DNA TGTGCCAGCAGCCAAGATCAGAGGGAGAACACTGAAGCTTTCTTT.

The rearrangement links TRBV9 to TRBJ2-3; 9 bases fit TRBD1. V gave up 0 bases and J gave up 4 bases; unmatched junction bases: 6. CDR1 is SGDLS and CDR2 is YYNGEE in the germline V gene. The CDR3 length is 16 residues. CDR3 sequence: CASSVEGDRAADTQYF. The CDR3, as DNA: TGTGCCAGCAGCGTAGAGGGGGACAGGGCGGCAGATACGCAGTATTTT.

V usage is TRBV24-1 and J usage is TRBJ2-1; 11 nucleotides agree with TRBD2. The length of the CDR3 is 15 residues. Germline V gene data show CDR1 as KGHDR and CDR2 as SFDVKD. V shed 2 bases, J shed 9 bases, and the junction held 5 bases outside the gene matches. As DNA, the CDR3 is TGTGCCACCAGTGATTCTAGCGGGGGGCCGGGTGAGCAGTTCTTC. As protein: CATSDSSGGPGEQFF.

This sequence joins TRBV2 and TRBJ1-1, with D uncertain. The CDR3 runs 13 residues. Trimming took off 4 bases at V and 4 bases at J, with 10 bases between the two ends. The V gene's germline CDR1 is SNHLY and CDR2 FYNNEI. For the CDR3, the DNA is TGTGCCAGCAGTGTGGTCAGAGCCACTGAAGCTTTCTTT. Its protein is CASSVVRATEAFF. Full variable domain (missing parts from reference TRBV2 and TRBJ1-1): EPEVTQTPSHQVTQMGQEVILRCVPISNHLYFYWYRQILGQKVEFLVSFYNNEISEKSEIFDDQFSVERPDGSNFTLKIRSTKLEDSAMYFCASSVVRATEAFFGQGTRLTVV.

Only one count was recorded for this clone. V usage is TRBV29-1 and J usage is TRBJ2-7; the D call may be TRBD1 or TRBD2 (5 bases each). With 7 bases removed from V and 9 bases from J, the gap between germline ends came to 31 bases. Looked up from germline, CDR1 is SQVTM and CDR2 is ANQGSEA. This CDR3 has 16 residues. The CDR3 is CSAGGGWQGGARGQYF. Here the CDR3 DNA reads TGCAGCGCCGGAGGAGGTTGGCAGGGTGGGGCTAGGGGGCAGTACTTC.